This T cell receptor beta chain is drawn from a study of molecular identifiers for immune sequencing clone quantification. In its sample, this clonotype was seen a few times. The CDR3 loop spans 14 amino acids. Germline trimming cut 1 base from V and 6 bases from J; bases unmatched to any gene: 4. Germline CDR1 is WNHNN and CDR2 is SYGVQD (reference sequence). Methods described previously, with TCR primers listed, were used for bulk TCR libraries. TCRdb fed the PCR reads into MiXCR, producing one record per CDR3 protein. Found here are 40,000 to 65,000 distinct CDR3 sequences, just over 35% of them singletons; the top ten hold 3.5% to 4.5%.

The genes are TRBV10-1 and TRBJ2-7, with TRBD1 matching over 9 bases. Sequences were obtained from naive CD8+ T cells from blood, with Jurkat cell RNA spiked in. The subset here: FACS-sorted CD8+CD4-CCR7+CD45RA+ naive T cells. The sequence came from a human donor in good health. Some libraries in this study had Jurkat cell RNA spiked in. The CDR3 coding sequence is TGCGCCAGCAGTGAGTATACAGGGGGCCTCGAGCAGTACTTC. Amino acids: CASSEYTGGLEQYF.